Listed below are T cell receptor beta chains from one sample, sequenced in a study of shared clonotypes between healthy human individuals. TCRdb keeps only in-frame clones here, not all; method: immunoSEQ multiplex PCR. The table shows 2,500,000 or so clones, with approximately 93% occurring only once. The specimen sequenced was naive CD4+ T cells from PBMCs. The receptors originated from a man younger than 35 in good health. Some clones in this sample may be carry-over from other donors' samples. Each CDR3 is given with its conserved first and last residue. Fields, in order: J gene, clone size, V gene, CDR3 protein. Rows may omit the clone size; those that give it use once, few, many or a size class.

j_gene: TRBJ2-5; abundance: NA; v_gene: TRBV7-9; CDR3aa: CASSLQVSLKETQYF
j_gene: TRBJ1-3; abundance: once; v_gene: TRBV6-5; CDR3aa: CASRDLRNTIYF
j_gene: TRBJ2-1; abundance: NA; v_gene: TRBV2; CDR3aa: CASRGLAGSSYNEQFF
j_gene: TRBJ2-7; abundance: NA; v_gene: TRBV28; CDR3aa: CASSSLPYEQYF
j_gene: TRBJ1-6; abundance: NA; v_gene: TRBV30; CDR3aa: CAWAGQGNSPLHF
j_gene: TRBJ2-7; abundance: NA; v_gene: TRBV2; CDR3aa: CAIRSGATYEQYF
j_gene: TRBJ2-7; abundance: NA; v_gene: TRBV14; CDR3aa: CASSLGRDRIREQYF
j_gene: TRBJ2-1; abundance: NA; v_gene: TRBV2; CDR3aa: CASSESISGRFQFF
j_gene: TRBJ2-3; abundance: NA; v_gene: TRBV5-1; CDR3aa: CASSFNGGRLLTDTQYF
j_gene: TRBJ1-2; abundance: NA; v_gene: TRBV10-2; CDR3aa: CASSDREANGYTF
j_gene: TRBJ2-1; abundance: NA; v_gene: TRBV2; CDR3aa: CASSERNNEQFF
j_gene: TRBJ2-7; abundance: NA; v_gene: TRBV6-5; CDR3aa: CASSQGGLVTYEQYF
j_gene: TRBJ2-1; abundance: NA; v_gene: TRBV27; CDR3aa: CASSFWFSGTSGSSYNEQFF
j_gene: TRBJ2-3; abundance: NA; v_gene: TRBV6-5; CDR3aa: CASSPLAGSTQYF
j_gene: TRBJ2-7; abundance: NA; v_gene: TRBV9; CDR3aa: CASSRRGGPWKGEQYF
j_gene: TRBJ2-7; abundance: NA; v_gene: TRBV15; CDR3aa: CATSREWYYEQYF
j_gene: TRBJ1-4; abundance: NA; v_gene: TRBV18; CDR3aa: CASSPDSGRRDEKLFF